These T cell receptor beta chains were read from a single sample in a study. TCRdb re-analysed the RT-PCR reads in MiXCR, keeping a single row per CDR3 protein. The table includes 650,000 to 800,000 distinct CDR3 sequences, approximately 15% detected once. The specimen was memory CD4+ T cells from blood. These receptors came from a female donor in good health, serving as a healthy control. The CDR3 runs from the conserved cysteine through the conserved F or W. The D gene is left open where the match is weak. Size is omitted from some rows. Given values are once, few, many or a class for expanded clones.

cdr3_aa: CASSYSTIFGANEQFF
cdr3_nt: TGTGCCAGCAGTTACTCGACTATTTTTGGGGCCAATGAGCAGTTCTTC
clone_size: -
v_call: TRBV6-5
d_call: -
j_call: TRBJ2-1

cdr3_aa: CSVPKGLQETQYF
cdr3_nt: TGCAGCGTGCCAAAGGGACTACAAGAGACCCAGTACTTC
clone_size: many
v_call: TRBV29-1
d_call: TRBD2
j_call: TRBJ2-5

cdr3_aa: CASSGTSGSYEQFF
cdr3_nt: TGCGCCAGCAGCGGGACTAGCGGGAGCTATGAGCAGTTCTTC
clone_size: many
v_call: TRBV5-1
d_call: TRBD2
j_call: TRBJ2-1

cdr3_aa: CATSGGTGYTIEQFF
cdr3_nt: TGTGCCACCAGTGGCGGGACAGGATATACAATTGAGCAGTTCTTC
clone_size: many
v_call: TRBV24-1
d_call: TRBD1
j_call: TRBJ2-1

cdr3_aa: CASSQVGNSRQFF
cdr3_nt: TGTGCCAGCAGCCAAGTTGGTAATAGCCGGCAGTTCTTC
clone_size: -
v_call: TRBV3-1
d_call: -
j_call: TRBJ2-1

cdr3_aa: CASSHSTSVLRSSYNEQFF
cdr3_nt: TGCGCCAGCAGCCATTCGACTAGCGTCCTCCGGAGCTCCTACAATGAGCAGTTCTTC
clone_size: -
v_call: TRBV4-3
d_call: TRBD2
j_call: TRBJ2-1

cdr3_aa: CASSQDPASGGHTGELFF
cdr3_nt: TGTGCCAGCAGCCAAGATCCCGCTAGCGGGGGTCACACCGGGGAGCTGTTTTTT
clone_size: few
v_call: TRBV4-2
d_call: TRBD2
j_call: TRBJ2-2

cdr3_aa: CAIRRAGNTGELFF
cdr3_nt: TGTGCCATCAGGAGGGCGGGAAACACCGGGGAGCTGTTTTTT
clone_size: -
v_call: TRBV10-3
d_call: -
j_call: TRBJ2-2

cdr3_aa: CASSVWEGTEAFF
cdr3_nt: TGTGCCAGCAGCGTATGGGAGGGCACTGAAGCTTTCTTT
clone_size: -
v_call: TRBV9
d_call: -
j_call: TRBJ1-1

cdr3_aa: CSVTEQGSSNSPLHF
cdr3_nt: TGCAGCGTTACAGAACAGGGGTCCTCTAATTCACCCCTCCACTTT
clone_size: few
v_call: TRBV29-1
d_call: TRBD1
j_call: TRBJ1-6

cdr3_aa: CSARSVWREGLADTQYF
cdr3_nt: TGCAGTGCTAGGAGCGTGTGGCGGGAGGGCCTCGCAGATACGCAGTATTTT
clone_size: many
v_call: TRBV20-1
d_call: TRBD2
j_call: TRBJ2-3

cdr3_aa: CASSQNKGIETQYF
cdr3_nt: TGTGCCAGCTCACAAAACAAAGGCATAGAGACCCAGTACTTC
clone_size: few
v_call: TRBV18
d_call: -
j_call: TRBJ2-5

cdr3_aa: CASSPWTGSNTEAFF
cdr3_nt: TGTGCCAGCAGTCCTTGGACAGGATCCAACACTGAAGCTTTCTTT
clone_size: many
v_call: TRBV12-3/TRBV12-4
d_call: TRBD1
j_call: TRBJ1-1

cdr3_aa: CASSLSLLNTEAFF
cdr3_nt: TGTGCCAGCAGCCTCAGCTTATTGAACACTGAAGCTTTCTTT
clone_size: few
v_call: TRBV27
d_call: -
j_call: TRBJ1-1

cdr3_aa: CSARGTSGNTIYF
cdr3_nt: TGCAGTGCTAGAGGGACATCGGGAAACACCATATATTTT
clone_size: many
v_call: TRBV20-1
d_call: -
j_call: TRBJ1-3

cdr3_aa: CASSTLLLGEQYF
cdr3_nt: TGTGCCAGCAGTACCCTCCTATTGGGCGAGCAGTACTTC
clone_size: few
v_call: TRBV14
d_call: -
j_call: TRBJ2-7

cdr3_aa: CATSDPTTSGSLDEQFF
cdr3_nt: TGTGCCACCAGTGATCCTACGACTAGCGGGAGTTTAGATGAGCAGTTCTTC
clone_size: few
v_call: TRBV24-1
d_call: TRBD2
j_call: TRBJ2-1

cdr3_aa: CASSASSDQPQHF
cdr3_nt: TGTGCCAGCTCTGCTTCTAGCGATCAGCCCCAGCATTTT
clone_size: once
v_call: TRBV18
d_call: -
j_call: TRBJ1-5

cdr3_aa: CASSTGQDLGGYTF
cdr3_nt: TGTGCCAGCAGTACCGGACAGGACCTAGGTGGCTACACCTTC
clone_size: -
v_call: TRBV6-5
d_call: TRBD1
j_call: TRBJ1-2

cdr3_aa: CSASPSSGANVLTF
cdr3_nt: TGCAGTGCTAGCCCCTCCTCTGGGGCCAACGTCCTGACTTTC
clone_size: many
v_call: TRBV20-1
d_call: -
j_call: TRBJ2-6

cdr3_aa: CSARDWRGGGRGNTIYF
cdr3_nt: TGCAGTGCTAGAGATTGGCGGGGGGGAGGGCGCGGAAACACCATATATTTT
clone_size: -
v_call: TRBV20-1
d_call: -
j_call: TRBJ1-3

cdr3_aa: CAISEGGQWNEQFF
cdr3_nt: TGTGCCATCAGTGAAGGGGGACAGTGGAATGAGCAGTTCTTC
clone_size: -
v_call: TRBV10-3
d_call: TRBD1
j_call: TRBJ2-1

cdr3_aa: CASSQRGIAGGETQYF
cdr3_nt: TGTGCCAGCAGTCAGAGGGGGATAGCGGGGGGAGAGACCCAGTACTTC
clone_size: many
v_call: TRBV7-2
d_call: TRBD2
j_call: TRBJ2-5

cdr3_aa: CASSFQGKAEAFF
cdr3_nt: TGTGCCAGCAGTTTTCAGGGAAAGGCTGAAGCTTTCTTT
clone_size: few
v_call: TRBV27
d_call: -
j_call: TRBJ1-1

cdr3_aa: CASSFYQREAVEQFF
cdr3_nt: TGTGCCAGCAGCTTTTACCAGCGGGAGGCCGTAGAGCAGTTCTTC
clone_size: few
v_call: TRBV7-2
d_call: TRBD2
j_call: TRBJ2-1

cdr3_aa: CASSLAVAGTPGELFF
cdr3_nt: TGCGCCAGCAGCTTGGCCGTCGCGGGAACCCCCGGGGAGCTGTTTTTT
clone_size: few
v_call: TRBV5-1
d_call: -
j_call: TRBJ2-2

cdr3_aa: CATRGQGMNTEAFF
cdr3_nt: TGTGCCACCAGGGGACAGGGGATGAACACTGAAGCTTTCTTT
clone_size: -
v_call: TRBV24-1
d_call: TRBD1
j_call: TRBJ1-1

cdr3_aa: CASTDAGTTRVGELFF
cdr3_nt: TGTGCCAGCACTGACGCCGGGACTACTCGAGTCGGGGAGCTGTTTTTT
clone_size: many
v_call: TRBV28
d_call: TRBD2
j_call: TRBJ2-2

cdr3_aa: CASSPVGSQETQYF
cdr3_nt: TGTGCCAGCTCACCAGTTGGCAGCCAAGAGACCCAGTACTTC
clone_size: few
v_call: TRBV18
d_call: -
j_call: TRBJ2-5

cdr3_aa: CASSLDYRSYNEQFF
cdr3_nt: TGTGCCAGCAGCTTAGACTACCGCTCCTACAATGAGCAGTTCTTC
clone_size: -
v_call: TRBV7-2
d_call: -
j_call: TRBJ2-1

cdr3_aa: CASSFVGGDNEQFF
cdr3_nt: TGTGCCAGCAGCTTCGTGGGTGGTGACAATGAGCAGTTCTTC
clone_size: few
v_call: TRBV7-7
d_call: -
j_call: TRBJ2-1

cdr3_aa: CASRDGTRVDTQYF
cdr3_nt: TGTGCCAGCAGAGATGGGACTCGTGTTGATACGCAGTATTTT
clone_size: once
v_call: TRBV6-5
d_call: -
j_call: TRBJ2-3

cdr3_aa: CATSEPDRGEFF
cdr3_nt: TGTGCCACCAGTGAACCGGACAGGGGAGAGTTCTTC
clone_size: -
v_call: TRBV24-1
d_call: TRBD1
j_call: TRBJ2-1

cdr3_aa: CASRRLAGGPTYNEQFF
cdr3_nt: TGTGCCAGCAGACGGCTAGCGGGAGGGCCGACCTACAATGAGCAGTTCTTC
clone_size: -
v_call: TRBV28
d_call: TRBD2
j_call: TRBJ2-1